This T cell receptor beta chain was recorded in a study of control samples from healthy donors and cancer patients. Repertoires were generated with immunoSEQ multiplex PCR, while TCRdb's copy carries only in-frame clones and drops some. The sample contains 120,000 or so clones, over 75% of which appear only once. What was sequenced was blood. This clonotype was sampled from a man between 60 and 75 years old in good health.

CDR3 coding DNA: TGTGCCAGCAGCCTATTTGTGACCGGGGAGCTGTTTTTT. It translates to CASSLFVTGELFF. This chain links TRBV7-9 with TRBJ2-2; D gene unclear. CDR1 and CDR2 from the germline V gene are SEHNR and FQNEAQ (reference sequence). The V end was cut by 5 bases, the J end by 5 bases, with 9 bases between. This CDR3 is 13 amino acids long.